This T cell receptor (beta chain) appears in the sequencing data of a study of cytomegalovirus exposure and HLA in healthy donors listed by TCRdb under 2017. Regarding the study in general: In an earlier analysis of under 750 of the donors, approximately 300 Gb of sequence data and approximately 120 million unique TCR beta sequences from about 190 million T cells were reported. Rather than drawing on any new phenotypic data, the later analysis identified candidate immune exposures from TCR beta sequences and the way those sequences occurred across donors. Using immunosequencing, the study profiled T cell repertoires from 500 to 800 subjects and related those repertoires to cytomegalovirus serostatus. A handful of DR-DQ haplotypes were handled as single units for association and clustering because linkage in the cohort was strong. High-throughput TCR immunosequencing, statistical association of individual TCRs with disease status, and machine learning were combined to predict cytomegalovirus infection status. The number of donors typed differed by locus, with roughly 629-640 for A, B, C, DRB1 and DQB1, around 520 for DQA1, 600 to 610 for DPA1, and around 450 for DPB1. Genome-wide SNP genotypes for about 65% of the 666 donors were used in a later genetic analysis, which treated that subset as a discovery cohort. HLA typing included class I and class II loci at four-digit resolution. Donor age, sex, ethnicity and CMV serostatus were compiled together with the repertoire data. Around 320 gigabases of sequencing data and approximately 84 million unique TCR sequences were included in an early release covering roughly 700 HLA-typed donors. Besides the first cohort of about 730 subjects, a separate validation cohort made up of roughly 120 different subjects was used. A later analysis re-analyzed previously published TCR beta repertoires from 550 to 700 donors and added high-resolution HLA genotyping to study TCR occurrence patterns. Of the 398 genotyped donors, about 80% fell in the genetic ancestry cluster associated with self-reported Caucasian donors. In an earlier analysis of 587 of the donors, high-throughput TCR beta sequencing was used to judge whether each TCR beta V gene segment behaved as functional or pseudogenic. Across some 400 genotyped donors of the cohort, an average of roughly 250,000 unique TCR beta nucleotide sequences per donor were sequenced, and 15% to 20% of those sequences were non-productive. The study aimed to test whether cataloging public T cell receptors could reveal signatures of past pathogen exposure. Every repertoire in the discovery cohort had been generated on one and the same sequencing platform. Paper-wide results and their limitations: This cohort had only TCR beta chains sequenced, and the lack of alpha or paired-chain data limited which features could be detected. In a later analysis, about 16,000 TCR beta sequences were associated with specific HLA alleles at a false discovery rate of 0.05. An association between a missense DCLRE1C variant and V-gene and J-gene trimming of TCR beta chains was found in a later genetic analysis and replicated in an independent cohort. Some IMGT-functional V segments, including TRBV6-2 and TRBV6-3, could not be distinguished by the 87-base-pair reads and were therefore excluded. Because counts were too low, 15 to 20 rarely observed V segments, including chromosome 9 orphons, were excluded from the earlier analysis of several hundred of the donors. Because HLA typing was missing for some donors at each locus, association tests included only the typed subset. A later analysis reported that several top co-occurrence clusters appeared linked to parvovirus B19, influenza, CMV and Epstein-Barr virus. The sequencing pipeline was judged likely to have produced a cluster of highly shared sequence variants as a technical artifact. According to a later analysis, TCR association rates differed among HLA loci, with DRB1 alleles showing the most associated TCRs and HLA-C alleles showing the fewest. A later analysis found that most CMV-associated TCR beta chains appeared HLA-restricted, with HLA associations seemingly driven largely by CMV exposure. Sequencing depth was assumed to be roughly uniform across donors in the presence/absence analyses, though that assumption may not hold. The study listed 150 to 200 TCR beta chains as associated with cytomegalovirus. Compared with the roughly 720-donor mean, donors in an Asian-associated ancestry cluster had fewer N-insertions in productive TCRs, according to a later genetic analysis. Immune exposure information for the cohort was limited to CMV serostatus. Compared with equally common non-associated chains, HLA-associated TCR beta chains in a later analysis were more clonally expanded and had lower generation probabilities. While some public TCRs were present in many individuals, most TCR sequences turned up only very rarely across donors. Correlated functional status among segregating V segments might reflect linkage disequilibrium, but an unknown experimental factor could not be ruled out. Assigning TCR associations to individual alleles was difficult when HLA alleles, especially DR and DQ, strongly co-occurred. A further reported finding was that TCR beta sequences accurately predicted the HLA-A and HLA-B alleles for most subjects in the first cohort. The authors suggested that the approach could potentially be extended to other disease states and immunological phenotypes. In an earlier analysis of roughly 560 of the donors, most TCR beta V segments were observed in productive rearrangements about 87% or about 30% of the time, broadly matching IMGT annotations. In vitro tests confirmed that a few of the cytomegalovirus-associated TCR beta chains recognize cytomegalovirus antigens. Cytomegalovirus status was reported to be diagnosed by the classifier with high specificity and sensitivity in both the original and validation cohorts.

Libraries were built with the immunoSEQ multiplex PCR assay. For the multiplex PCR, a mixture combining 60 forward primers for TCR Vbeta segments and 13 reverse primers for TCR Jbeta segments was used. The CDR3 region of rearranged TCR beta genes was amplified from genomic DNA by a multiplex PCR assay. Amplified TCR beta libraries were sequenced as 87-base-pair reads on the Illumina HiSeq System. The original pipeline was this. Across the 500 to 700 repertoires, a later analysis counted 80 million or so unique TCR beta chains, 8.5 million to 12 million of which were shared by at least two donors. A nearest-neighbor algorithm error-corrected the raw reads and collapsed the reads into unique sequences, merging closely related sequences to remove PCR and sequencing errors. To assign V, D and J gene segments, CDR3 sequences were aligned to IMGT reference sequences. For a sequence to be retained, a match of at least six nucleotides was required to both a V gene segment and a J gene segment. A rearrangement counted as productive if the CDR3 had no stop codons and remained in frame with V and J, and every other rearrangement counted as non-productive. Following IMGT convention, CDR3 was defined as the stretch from the second conserved V-encoded cysteine up to the conserved J-encoded phenylalanine. The earlier analysis of 500 to 650 of the donors excluded any sequence lacking an unambiguous match to a single V gene segment. In an earlier analysis of approximately 550 of the donors, V segments were called functional above 56.7% productive rearrangements and were called segregating when the between-donor standard deviation exceeded 5%. A statistical classification framework was built for diagnosing cytomegalovirus status from the catalog of TCR beta chain sequences. In a later analysis, V and J genes were assigned by comparing TCR nucleotide sequences against IMGT/GENE-DB human TR gene sequences. In a later analysis, CDR3 sequences and most-parsimonious VDJ recombination scenarios were assigned using the TCRdist pipeline. In a later analysis, each TCR beta chain was defined by its CDR3 amino acid sequence together with its V-gene family, and reads without a unique V-gene family were excluded. A later analysis removed 450 to 600 highly shared, low-generation-probability nucleotide sequences to deal with suspected cross-contamination and a sequencing artifact. For each public chain, a later analysis derived a clonal expansion index from normalized ranks of inferred template counts within each repertoire. In a later analysis, generation probabilities were computed using a VDJ recombination model fitted to out-of-frame rearrangements, and the results were checked against IGoR. In a later analysis, TCR-TCR, TCR-HLA and TCR-CMV co-occurrence was scored with hypergeometric tests, and a repertoire-size bias correction was applied to TCR pairs. To estimate false discovery rates, a later analysis permuted the HLA or CMV assignments 20 times. A later analysis grouped co-occurring TCRs with DBSCAN, adding TCRdist sequence similarity when clustering within HLA-allele-positive subsets. For co-occurrence clustering, repertoires with fewer than 30,000 or more than 120,000 public chains were excluded, along with 5 or 6 repertoires with anomalous nucleotide sharing. TCRdb took this table from immuneACCESS and kept in-frame rearrangements with V and J called. Such tables lack part of the clones; where checked against another copy, unresolved V genes explain under half of the gap, and the rest is unexplained. V, J and clone size were drawn from that table, and D and trimming were deduced from the DNA. Counted in this sample were approximately 100,000 clones; 70% of them appeared once. 11% of the sample rests with the top ten.

Trimming leaves V shorter by 0 bases and J shorter by 5 bases, with the junction holding 2 bases beyond the gene matches. According to the germline V gene, CDR1 reads SGHDT and CDR2 reads YYEEEE. From the cysteine up to the valine, the CDR3 has a length of 13 residues. Solely the CDR3 DNA is kept, with 39 bases framed from the first base. The cohort comprised 710 or so healthy bone marrow donors. At the time of sampling, all cohort members were nominally healthy, though unrecorded immune exposures were likely present. The donor tested CMV seropositive, placing the donor among the 289 seropositive members of the cohort. A peripheral blood sample was collected from each donor, and TCR beta sequencing was performed on peripheral blood mononuclear cells. Genomic DNA extraction from the blood cell samples was performed with the Qiagen DNeasy Blood Extraction Kit. With respect to this clone: Its antigen is still unknown. No base-level quality is on record; no much larger clone is a single base apart.

Sequencing was performed on PBMCs. The TCR comes from a man in his forties or fifties in good health and CMV-seropositive. Rearrangement joined TRBV5-6 to TRBJ2-7, and 7 junction bases match TRBD1. The CDR3 protein is CASSLGQGDEQYV. The DNA sequence follows: TGTGCCAGCAGCTTGGGGCAGGGGGACGAGCAGTACGTC.